This T cell receptor (beta chain) was identified in a study of blood T cell repertoires in COVID-19. For the study at large: COVID-19 samples, acute and convalescent, were from the United States, Italy and Spain. PBMCs, B-cell-depleted T cells, or T cells were the source of the cDNA or gDNA that made up the material.

Trimming took 0 bases from V and 8 from J, leaving 12 bases between them. The germline CDR1 and CDR2 sequences are SGDLS and YYNGEE. The CDR3 length is 14 residues. Per the original data handling: Using reference gene primer amplification, nucleated cell counts were estimated. Sequenced by immunoSEQ multiplex PCR; TCRdb stores in-frame clones only, minus some. The V and J calls and the clone size are those of that table, but D and trimming were determined from the DNA. Among fewer than 350,000 clones listed, 70% to 90% were seen once. This TCR was recovered from a woman in her forties or fifties who had recovered from COVID-19. Specimen: peripheral blood. The chain is built from TRBV9 and TRBJ2-1, with D possibly matching TRBD2 (6 bases). Here the CDR3 DNA reads TGTGCCAGCAGCGTAGTAGCGGTCTTTGATGAGCAGTTCTTC. Encoded protein: CASSVVAVFDEQFF.